The TCR beta chain described here comes from a study of TIL therapy for anti-PD-1-resistant metastatic lung cancer. Study background: Median patient age was about 50, ranging roughly 38-75 years. Most patients had lung adenocarcinoma; a few tumors were EGFR-mutant, two ALK-rearranged; half smoked currently or formerly.

Sequencing used immunoSEQ v3. The method was immunoSEQ multiplex PCR; TCRdb's version includes in-frame clones alone and lacks a portion of them. This sample has about 25,000 clones; over 55% occur once, and the top ten carry approximately 7%. Specified time point: pre-treatment sample, taken before nivolumab and TIL therapy. The tumor samples were excised metastases, mostly pleural nodules or supraclavicular lymph nodes. Tumor harvest preceded PD-1/PD-L1 blockade, followed by nivolumab treatment. V dropped 5 bases and J dropped 3; count of bases not matched to a gene: 5. Germline V gene data show CDR1 as SGDLS and CDR2 as YYNGEE. The CDR3 runs 14 residues.

The chain uses TRBV9 and TRBJ2-3, with TRBD1 identical over 8 bases. The receptor's source is a person between 25 and 79 years old with non-small cell lung cancer. The input for sequencing was tumor tissue, taken at baseline. As DNA, the CDR3 is TGTGCCAGCAGTCTCGACAGGGGTACAGATACGCAGTATTTT. Amino acid sequence: CASSLDRGTDTQYF.